This T cell receptor beta chain was found in a study of cytomegalovirus exposure and HLA in healthy donors. The CDR3 spans 13 residues. CDR1 is MGHRA, CDR2 YSYEKL, per germline. V shed 0 bases and J shed 4 bases, with 7 bases lying between them. PCR involved 60 Vbeta and 13 Jbeta primers. Assay used: immunoSEQ multiplex PCR; TCRdb lists only in-frame clones, some missing. Its clone listing holds roughly 84,000 clones. Sequencing was done on a sample of PBMCs. The V and J genes are TRBV4-1 and TRBJ2-7; D is uncertain. The clonotype was recovered from a man aged 45 to 65 in good health and CMV-seronegative. The CDR3 protein is CASSQDREYEQYF. CDR3 nucleotides: TGCGCCAGCAGCCAAGATCGAGAATACGAGCAGTACTTC.